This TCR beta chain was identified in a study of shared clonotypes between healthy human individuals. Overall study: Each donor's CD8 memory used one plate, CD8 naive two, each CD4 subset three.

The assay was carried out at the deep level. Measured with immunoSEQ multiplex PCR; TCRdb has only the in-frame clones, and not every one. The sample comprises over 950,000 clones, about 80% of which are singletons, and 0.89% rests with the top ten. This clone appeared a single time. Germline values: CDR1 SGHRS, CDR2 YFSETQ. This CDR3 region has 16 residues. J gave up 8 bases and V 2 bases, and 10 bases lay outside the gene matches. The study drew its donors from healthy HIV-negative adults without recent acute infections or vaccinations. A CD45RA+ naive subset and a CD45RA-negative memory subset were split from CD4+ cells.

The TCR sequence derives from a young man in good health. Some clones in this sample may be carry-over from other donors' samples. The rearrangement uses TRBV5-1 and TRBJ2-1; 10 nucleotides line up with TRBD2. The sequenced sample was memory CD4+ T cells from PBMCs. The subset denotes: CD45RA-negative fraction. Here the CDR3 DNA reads TGCGCCAGCAGCTTCGTCCTAGCGGGAGATCTCGATGAGCAGTTCTTC. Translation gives CASSFVLAGDLDEQFF.